Below, 17 T cell receptor beta chains from the same sample are listed, as sequenced in a study. Each CDR3 protein gets one entry after TCRdb re-called the RT-PCR reads with MiXCR. Counted here are almost 700,000 distinct CDR3 sequences, approximately 15% occurring once; the ten biggest clones make up roughly 3.6%. The sequenced sample consisted of memory CD4+ T cells from blood. Receptors originate from a female donor in good health, serving as a healthy control.

This clonotype was detected a few times. V and J are TRBV30 and TRBJ1-4; D gene uncertain. The CDR3 covers 14 residues. V was cut by 2 bases and J by 3 bases, with 10 bases left in between. Germline-derived CDR1 and CDR2 are GTSNPN and SVGIG (reference sequence). The CDR3 region is CAWSRRVANEKLFF. In DNA form, the CDR3 reads TGTGCCTGGAGTAGAAGGGTTGCTAATGAAAAACTGTTTTTT.

Only a few counts were recorded for this clonotype. This sequence joins TRBV4-3 and TRBJ1-6; D not certain. Germline CDR1 is LGHNA and CDR2 is YSLEER. The CDR3 has 15 amino acids. Trimming shortened V by 1 base and J by 6 bases, and 10 bases separated the two germline ends. CDR3 sequence: CASSQGEQFNSPLHF. The CDR3 DNA reads as TGCGCCAGCAGCCAAGGTGAACAGTTTAATTCACCCCTCCACTTT.

This clonotype has at least ten counts. The V call is TRBV24-1, the J call TRBJ2-5; perhaps TRBD1 as D (6 bases). The V and J ends lost 4 bases and 2 bases respectively, with 16 bases between them. Germline V gene lookup returns CDR1 KGHDR and CDR2 SFDVKD. The CDR3 is made up of 16 amino acids. CDR3 bases: TGTGCCACCAGTGACCCAAAACAGGGTGGGCAAGAGACCCAGTACTTC. Its translation is CATSDPKQGGQETQYF.

The chain couples TRBV4-2 to TRBJ2-2, with D possibly matching TRBD2 (6 bases). CDR1 is LGHNA and CDR2 is YNFKEQ in the germline V gene. Trimming left V 4 bases short and J 8 bases short, with 17 bases between. This CDR3 spans 15 amino acids. CDR3 region: CASSPRDRRDGELFF. The CDR3 DNA reads TGTGCCAGCAGCCCCCGGGACCGGCGGGATGGGGAGCTGTTTTTT.

This clonotype has a handful of counts. The CDR3 is CASSPQGGGDEQFF. In DNA form, the CDR3 reads TGTGCCAGCAGTCCACAGGGAGGTGGGGACGAGCAGTTCTTC. The rearrangement uses TRBV28 and TRBJ2-1, with D perhaps being TRBD1 or TRBD2 (6 bases each). The germline gives CDR1 MDHEN, CDR2 SYDVKM. CDR3 length: 14 residues. V lost 5 bases to trimming and J lost 10 bases, with 18 bases between them. Supplemented by reference TRBV28 and TRBJ2-1, the full variable domain reads DVKVTQSSRYLVKRTGEKVFLECVQDMDHENMFWYRQDPGLGLRLIYFSYDVKMKEKGDIPEGYSVSREKKERFSLILESASTNQTSMYLCASSPQGGGDEQFFGPGTRLTVL.

A few counts support this clonotype. The V gene is TRBV20-1, the J gene TRBJ1-2; TRBD1 matches at 9 bases. CDR1 and CDR2 from the germline V gene are DFQATT and SNEGSKA (reference sequence). V lost 6 bases and J lost 4; bases outside the gene matches: 12. The CDR3 spans 15 residues. CDR3 residues: CSAPTRTGVAYGYTF. The CDR3, as DNA: TGCAGTGCGCCGACCCGGACAGGGGTGGCCTATGGCTACACCTTC.

Comments on this clonotype: One end of the junction fails to match germline, which may point to a read error. The chain employs TRBV9 and TRBJ1-1; 8 bases line up with TRBD1. This CDR3 is built from 14 residues. CDR1 is SGDLS, CDR2 YYNGEE, per germline. DNA for the CDR3: TGTGCCAGCAGCCCCCAGGGGGCAGCGACTGAAGCTCTCTTT. Translating it yields CASSPQGAATEALF.

This clonotype turned up a few times. The CDR3 region has the DNA TGTGCCAGCAGCTTAGGGTTACTAGCGGATAGCACAGATACGCAGTATTTT. Its translation: CASSLGLLADSTDTQYF. The chain carries TRBV7-2 and TRBJ2-3; 8 positions match TRBD2. Germline CDR1 reads SGHTA; CDR2 reads FQGNSA. The CDR3 has 17 amino acids. With V trimmed by 1 base and J by 0 bases, 6 bases remained unmatched.

The chain combines TRBV5-1 with TRBJ2-2; weak D call: TRBD1 (6 bases). This CDR3 region has 16 residues. V lost 6 bases, J lost 5 bases, and 20 bases lay in between. CDR1 and CDR2 from the germline V gene are SGHRS and YFSETQ. CDR3 in amino acids: CASNAAQGWRTGELFF. In nucleotides, the CDR3 is TGCGCCAGCAACGCCGCCCAGGGGTGGAGGACCGGGGAGCTGTTTTTT. Variable domain in full (rest from reference TRBV5-1 and TRBJ2-2): KAGVTQTPRYLIKTRGQQVTLSCSPISGHRSVSWYQQTPGQGLQFLFEYFSETQRNKGNFPGRFSGRQFSNSRSEMNVSTLELGDSALYLCASNAAQGWRTGELFFGEGSRLTVL.

This clonotype has at least ten counts. The V gene is TRBV7-2, the J gene TRBJ1-2; TRBD1 aligns across 9 bases. Per germline, CDR1 SGHTA and CDR2 FQGNSA. The length of the CDR3 is 15 residues. V shed 5 bases and J 7 bases; nucleotides not matched to a gene: 11. The CDR3 DNA reads TGTGCCAGCAGCCCCACGACAGGACAGGGGTCTGGCTACACCTTC. Protein product: CASSPTTGQGSGYTF.

There are many counts of this clonotype. The chain uses TRBV6-5 and TRBJ1-1; unclear D gene. V was pared by 6 bases and J by 6 bases, with 17 bases between. The CDR3 consists of 14 residues. The germline gives CDR1 MNHEY, CDR2 SVGAGI. The CDR3 region has the DNA TGTGCCAGCAGCCTACTGGGTCTTGGGGCTGAAGCTTTCTTT. Encoded protein: CASSLLGLGAEAFF.

This chain connects TRBV21-1 to TRBJ2-7; the D segment call TRBD1 is taken from the table without a DNA check. TRBV21-1 is a pseudogene segment. CDR3 length equals 13 residues. This chain's CDR3 is CASSKARGTEQYF. CDR3 sequence (DNA): TGTGCCAGCAGCAAAGCGAGGGGCACCGAGCAGTACTTC.

This clonotype has more than one count but fewer than ten. This chain links TRBV4-3 with TRBJ1-4; TRBD1 matches at 9 bases. CDR1 is LGHNA and CDR2 is YSLEER in the germline V gene. The CDR3 is 16 residues long. Unmatched junction bases numbered 6, after V lost 3 bases and J lost 4 bases. The CDR3 nucleotides read TGCGCCAGCAGCCAGACAGGGACAGGGTTTAATGAAAAACTGTTTTTT. It encodes CASSQTGTGFNEKLFF.

The rearrangement joins TRBV4-1 to TRBJ2-1; TRBD2 matches at 11 bases. Germline loops: CDR1 MGHRA, CDR2 YSYEKL. With V trimmed by 7 bases and J by 4 bases, 9 bases remained unmatched. The length of the CDR3 is 16 residues. CDR3 in amino acids: CASTPSGTSGYNEQFF. CDR3 bases: TGCGCCAGCACCCCCTCGGGGACTAGCGGATACAATGAGCAGTTCTTC.

There are a few counts of this clonotype. The rearrangement links TRBV10-3 to TRBJ2-4; TRBD2 matches at 7 bases. V lost 3 bases to trimming and J lost 8 bases; unmatched junction nucleotides: 10. This CDR3 region has 15 residues. CDR1 and CDR2 from the germline V gene are ENHRY and SYGVKD. CDR3 sequence (DNA): TGTGCCATCAGTGATCGGGGAGGGCGGAGTGACATTCAGTACTTC. Its translation is CAISDRGGRSDIQYF.

This clonotype has just a few counts. This chain joins TRBV20-1 and TRBJ1-1; D call uncertain. The CDR3 is 12 amino acids. Trimming removed 0 bases from V and 5 bases from J, with 7 bases in between. The V gene's germline CDR1 is DFQATT and CDR2 SNEGSKA (reference sequence). CDR3 sequence reads: CSARDDRTEAFF. The CDR3 DNA sequence: TGCAGTGCTAGAGATGATAGGACTGAAGCTTTCTTT.

The rearrangement links TRBV7-9 to TRBJ1-2; 7 bases are a match to TRBD1. The CDR3 covers 17 residues. V lost 6 bases and J lost 3; bases outside the gene matches: 16. From germline, CDR1 is SEHNR and CDR2 FQNEAQ (reference sequence). CDR3: CASSLHPQGFKDYGYTF. The CDR3 region has the DNA TGTGCCAGCAGTTTACACCCACAGGGGTTTAAGGACTATGGCTACACCTTC.